This paragraph covers one T cell receptor beta chain sequence. Its antigen is still unknown. Per-base qualities were not stored, and no clone one base away is much larger. In total, roughly 710 healthy bone marrow donors made up the cohort. Cohort members were all nominally healthy when sampled, although unrecorded immune exposures were likely present. The donor was CMV seronegative and was included in the group of a few hundred seronegative cohort members. A peripheral blood sample was provided by each donor, and peripheral blood mononuclear cells were used for TCR beta sequencing. Genomic DNA was extracted from the blood cell samples with the Qiagen DNeasy Blood Extraction Kit. Receptors were amplified or captured by the immunoSEQ multiplex PCR assay. For the multiplex PCR, a mixture combining 60 forward primers for TCR Vbeta segments and 13 reverse primers for TCR Jbeta segments was used. A multiplex PCR assay on genomic DNA amplified the CDR3 region of rearranged TCR beta genes. Amplified TCR beta libraries were sequenced as 87-base-pair reads on the Illumina HiSeq System. In the authors' own workflow: Across the 666 repertoires, a later analysis counted 60 million to 90 million unique TCR beta chains, some 11 million of which were shared by at least two donors. Raw reads were error-corrected and collapsed into unique sequences by a nearest-neighbor algorithm in which closely related sequences were merged to remove PCR and sequencing errors. To assign V, D and J gene segments, CDR3 sequences were aligned to IMGT reference sequences. Each retained sequence needed at least a six-nucleotide match to both a V gene segment and a J gene segment. A rearrangement counted as productive if the CDR3 had no stop codons and remained in frame with V and J, and every other rearrangement counted as non-productive. CDR3 was defined according to IMGT convention as the region running from the second conserved V-encoded cysteine to the conserved J-encoded phenylalanine. In an earlier analysis of more than 550 of the donors, sequences lacking an unambiguous match to a single V gene segment were excluded. An earlier analysis of over 450 of the donors classified V segments as functional when productive rearrangements were above 56.7% and as segregating when the standard deviation between donors was above 5%. To diagnose cytomegalovirus status from the catalog of TCR beta chain sequences, a statistical classification framework was built. In a later analysis, V and J genes were assigned by comparing TCR nucleotide sequences against IMGT/GENE-DB human TR gene sequences. The TCRdist pipeline was used in a later analysis to assign CDR3 sequences and most-parsimonious VDJ recombination scenarios. A later analysis defined each TCR beta chain by its CDR3 amino acid sequence plus V-gene family, and excluded reads lacking a unique V-gene family. In a later analysis, a few hundred highly shared, low-generation-probability nucleotide sequences were removed to address suspected cross-contamination and a sequencing artifact. In a later analysis, a clonal expansion index was calculated for each public chain from normalized within-repertoire ranks of inferred template counts. Generation probabilities in a later analysis came from a VDJ recombination model fitted to out-of-frame rearrangements, and those results were checked against IGoR. In a later analysis, hypergeometric tests were used to score TCR-TCR, TCR-HLA and TCR-CMV co-occurrence, with a repertoire-size bias correction applied to TCR pairs. False discovery rates were estimated in a later analysis by permuting HLA or CMV assignments 20 times. In a later analysis, co-occurring TCRs were grouped with DBSCAN, and TCRdist sequence similarity was added when clustering was performed within HLA-allele-positive subsets. Repertoires with fewer than 30,000 or more than 120,000 public chains, plus five repertoires with anomalous nucleotide sharing, were excluded from co-occurrence clustering. The table was pulled from immuneACCESS by TCRdb, which kept in-frame rearrangements only. Such tables lose some clones; where checked, under half of the loss comes from unresolved V genes, and the rest has no known cause. That table is the source of V, J and clone size, and D and trimming were worked out from the DNA. This sample gives 110,000 to 150,000 clones in total; approximately 84% of them show up just once. More than 1.5% of the sample goes to the ten largest clones.

The data were obtained in a study of cytomegalovirus exposure and HLA in healthy donors (TCRdb year 2017). At the level of the whole study: In an earlier analysis of under 750 of the donors, 276 Gb of sequence data and 90 million to 130 million unique TCR beta sequences from about 179 million T cells were reported. HLA typing included class I and class II loci at four-digit resolution. Besides the first cohort of 666 subjects, a separate validation cohort made up of 95 to 150 different subjects was used. A later analysis re-examined previously published TCR beta repertoires from 600 to 700 donors and added high-resolution HLA genotyping to investigate patterns of TCR occurrence. The T cell repertoires of around 730 subjects were profiled by immunosequencing and related to cytomegalovirus serostatus. High-throughput TCR immunosequencing, statistical association of individual TCRs with disease status, and machine learning were combined to predict cytomegalovirus infection status. Among the roughly 400 genotyped donors, around 81% belonged to the genetic ancestry cluster associated with self-reported Caucasian donors. Typing coverage varied by locus: roughly 620-640 donors for A, B, C, DRB1 and DQB1; more than 500 for DQA1; nearly 610 for DPA1; 450 to 480 for DPB1. Donor age, sex, ethnicity and CMV serostatus were collected together with the repertoire data. In a later genetic analysis, genome-wide SNP genotypes for about three fifths of the 666 donors were used, and that subset was treated as a discovery cohort. An early release covering roughly 600 HLA-typed donors comprised approximately 290 gigabases of sequencing data and around 86 million unique TCR sequences. A handful of DR-DQ haplotypes were handled as single units for association and clustering because linkage in the cohort was strong. All discovery cohort repertoires had been generated on a single sequencing platform. An earlier analysis of 587 of the donors applied high-throughput TCR beta sequencing to assess whether each TCR beta V gene segment acted as functional or pseudogenic. The study aimed to test whether cataloging public T cell receptors could reveal signatures of past pathogen exposure. The later analysis used no new phenotypic data to find candidate immune exposures, relying instead on TCR beta sequences and their occurrence across donors. Among around 400 genotyped donors of the cohort, an average of about 240,000 unique TCR beta nucleotide sequences was sequenced per donor, of which approximately 19% were non-productive.

What the study reported, not specific to this receptor: The study listed over 150 TCR beta chains as associated with cytomegalovirus. A further reported finding was that TCR beta sequences accurately predicted the HLA-A and HLA-B alleles for most subjects in the first cohort. A cluster of highly shared sequence variants was judged likely to represent a technical artifact of the sequencing pipeline. According to a later genetic analysis, donors in an Asian-associated ancestry cluster had fewer N-insertions in productive TCRs than the approximately 630-donor mean. The authors suggested that the approach could potentially be extended to other disease states and immunological phenotypes. Across donors, most TCR sequences were observed very rarely, whereas some public TCRs were present in many individuals. Only TCR beta chains were sequenced in this cohort, and the absence of alpha or paired-chain data limited detectable features. Most CMV-associated TCR beta chains appeared to be HLA-restricted in a later analysis, and the HLA associations seemed to be driven largely by CMV exposure. In a later analysis, several top co-occurrence clusters were reported to appear linked to parvovirus B19, influenza, CMV and Epstein-Barr virus. Because counts were too low, about 17 rarely observed V segments, including chromosome 9 orphons, were excluded from the earlier analysis of under 650 of the donors. The presence/absence analyses assumed that sequencing depth was roughly uniform across donors, and that assumption may not be true. Cytomegalovirus status was reported to be diagnosed by the classifier with high specificity and sensitivity in both the original and validation cohorts. Because HLA typing was missing for some donors at each locus, association tests included only the typed subset. Compared with equally common non-associated chains, HLA-associated TCR beta chains in a later analysis were more clonally expanded and had lower generation probabilities. Broadly in line with IMGT annotations, most TCR beta V segments showed up in productive rearrangements about 90% or about 30% of the time in an earlier analysis of roughly 590 of the donors. A later genetic analysis associated a missense DCLRE1C variant with V-gene and J-gene trimming of TCR beta chains, and an independent cohort replicated the association. In a later analysis, the rate of TCR association differed among HLA loci, with DRB1 alleles having the most associated TCRs and HLA-C alleles having the fewest. Correlated functional status among segregating V segments might be attributable to linkage disequilibrium, but an unknown experimental factor could not be ruled out. For the cohort, immune exposure information was limited to CMV serostatus. Specific HLA alleles were associated with around 18,000 TCR beta sequences at a false discovery rate of 0.05 in a later analysis. When HLA alleles, especially DR and DQ, strongly co-occurred, attributing TCR associations to individual alleles was difficult. A few of the identified cytomegalovirus-associated TCR beta chains were confirmed in vitro to be specific for cytomegalovirus antigens.

Sequencing used PBMCs. The clonotype originates from a woman aged 40-49 years in good health and CMV-seronegative.

The sequenced DNA: TGTGCCAGCATAGCGGGACAAGGAGTGAATGAGCAGTTCTTC. Its coded protein is CASIAGQGVNEQFF. The chain is made from TRBV2 and TRBJ2-1, with 8 bases in between that match TRBD2. V lost 7 bases and J lost 7 bases, and the count of bases not matched to a germline gene is 9. The CDR3 has 14 amino acids, counting the end cysteine and phenylalanine. Only the CDR3 DNA stays, 42 bases, in frame from base 1. CDR1 SNHLY and CDR2 FYNNEI are derived from the germline V gene.